Below, 4 T cell receptor beta chains from the same sample are listed, as sequenced in a study of beta chain features in type 1 diabetes. The investigators reverse transcribed all of the isolated RNA, so they sequenced expressed TCRB transcripts. Assay: immunoSEQ multiplex PCR; the TCRdb copy retains only in-frame clones and omits some. The repertoire has about 900,000 clones, under 20% of them found once; the top ten carry 0.023%. Sequenced material: naive CD4+ T cells from blood. The receptors here all came from a woman aged 18-35 years in good health.

V and J are TRBV7-9 and TRBJ2-7, with TRBD2 matching over 11 bases. CDR3 length equals 15 residues. V gave up 1 base and J gave up 3 bases; unmatched junction bases: 2. The V gene's germline CDR1 is SEHNR and CDR2 FQNEAQ (reference sequence). The CDR3 region is CASSLVTSGNYEQYF. The CDR3, as DNA: TGTGCCAGCAGCTTAGTGACTAGCGGGAACTACGAGCAGTACTTC.

This clone occurred a few times. The rearrangement links TRBV7-6 to TRBJ1-3, with TRBD1 identical over 7 bases. The CDR3 loop spans 16 amino acids. Germline CDR1 reads SGHVS; CDR2 reads FNYEAQ. With V trimmed by 4 bases and J by 2 bases, 8 bases remained unmatched. DNA for the CDR3: TGTGCCAGCAGCTCCCCCTTTACAGGGGCTGGAAACACCATATATTTT. It yields the protein CASSSPFTGAGNTIYF.

In DNA form, the CDR3 reads TGTGCCAGCACCAGTTCAAGGTTTGGAACTGAGGGGAGCTCCTACAATGAGCAGTTCTTC. Translation gives CASTSSRFGTEGSSYNEQFF. The chain uses TRBV28 and TRBJ2-1; D is possibly TRBD1 or TRBD2 (5 bases each). V was shortened by 7 bases and J by 0 bases, with 28 bases between the two germline ends. The germline CDR1 and CDR2 sequences are MDHEN and SYDVKM. The length of the CDR3 is 20 residues.

Details on this clone: The junction and the germline gene differ at one end; a read error may be behind it. The chain combines TRBV5-4 with TRBJ2-4; a possible D gene is TRBD1 (6 bases). In germline, CDR1 is SGHNT, CDR2 YYREEE (reference sequence). CDR3 length: 15 residues. CDR3 sequence: CASSQDWGLGNIQYF. The CDR3 region has the DNA TGCGCCAGCAGCCAAGATTGGGGGCTGGGAAACATTCAGTACTTC.